This T cell receptor beta chain came from a study of T cells in Graves' hyperthyroidism and ophthalmopathy. Study findings and constraints: Ophthalmopathy was separated from stable hyperthyroidism by a 13 V-J model.

In making diagnoses, clinical symptoms, serum thyroxine and TRAb, thyroid ultrasound and orbital computed tomography were all used. Regarding this clonotype: Its antigen is as yet unknown. A junction end diverges from the germline sequence, so it may reflect a read error.

RNA transcripts gave rise to amplified TCR beta CDR3 regions. First-round RT-PCR with HTBI primers amplified the TCR CDR3 region. Using its own MiXCR run on the multiplex PCR reads, TCRdb lists one record per CDR3 protein. This table has hundreds of thousands of distinct CDR3 sequences, about a sixth appearing once. CDR3 size: 14 residues. Per germline, CDR1 MNHEY and CDR2 SMNVEV (reference sequence). The chain uses TRBV27 and TRBJ2-7; no clear D. Sequencing used blood. This clonotype originated in a woman under 30 with Graves' hyperthyroidism. CDR3 nucleotides: TGTGCCAGCAGCTTATCCGGGTTTAACTACGAGCAGTACTTC. Its protein product is CASSLSGFNYEQYF.